A selection of T cell receptor beta chains follows, all from one sample in a study of T-cell memory formation after mild COVID-19. TCRdb fed the 5' RACE reads into MiXCR, producing one record per CDR3 protein. This sample carries roughly 120,000 distinct CDR3 sequences, 16% of them seen once, and the ten largest clones take about 14%. Sequences were obtained from PBMCs or a T cell subset sorted from them (not recorded which). The receptors stem from an adult woman who had mild COVID-19 (a few samples of this study predate the infection). Cell type and time point are not known. Both conserved end residues are part of each CDR3. D genes are given only for firm matches. Clone size is stated in some rows and not others, as once, few, many or a class when expanded.

V: TRBV11-2; D: .; J: TRBJ2-1; size: .; CDR3: CASSLGVILGGSYNEQFF; DNA: TGTGCCAGCAGTTTAGGAGTCATCTTGGGGGGTTCCTACAATGAGCAGTTCTTC
V: TRBV12-3/TRBV12-4; D: .; J: TRBJ1-6; size: .; CDR3: CASRRTSSSYNSPLHF; DNA: TGTGCCAGCAGGCGAACCTCGAGCTCCTATAATTCACCCCTCCACTTT
V: TRBV6-2/TRBV6-3; D: .; J: TRBJ2-1; size: .; CDR3: CASSFSTSGAHEQFF; DNA: TGTGCCAGCAGTTTTTCCACGTCCGGGGCACATGAGCAGTTCTTC
V: TRBV7-7; D: TRBD1; J: TRBJ2-1; size: .; CDR3: CASSFGPRQGNNEQFF; DNA: TGTGCTAGCAGCTTTGGTCCCCGACAGGGAAACAATGAGCAGTTCTTC
V: TRBV5-1; D: TRBD2; J: TRBJ2-1; size: few; CDR3: CASSLIAGGYNEQFF; DNA: TGCGCCAGCAGCTTAATAGCGGGGGGTTACAATGAGCAGTTCTTC
V: TRBV6-2/TRBV6-3; D: .; J: TRBJ1-1; size: .; CDR3: CASSLTPSRTEAFF; DNA: TGTGCCAGCAGTCTGACACCCAGTCGGACTGAAGCTTTCTTT
V: TRBV27; D: .; J: TRBJ2-1; size: few; CDR3: CASSLLAGANNEQFF; DNA: TGTGCCAGCAGTTTACTGGCAGGGGCAAACAATGAGCAGTTCTTC
V: TRBV5-1; D: .; J: TRBJ1-2; size: few; CDR3: CASSLVPGYHGYTF; DNA: TGCGCCAGCAGCTTGGTCCCGGGGTATCATGGCTACACCTTC
V: TRBV5-1; D: .; J: TRBJ1-1; size: .; CDR3: CASSEQGNTEAFF; DNA: TGCGCCAGCAGCGAACAGGGGAACACTGAAGCTTTCTTT
V: TRBV4-2; D: .; J: TRBJ2-1; size: .; CDR3: CASSQDLDLRANEQFF; DNA: TGTGCCAGCAGCCAAGATCTCGATCTGCGGGCCAATGAGCAGTTCTTC
V: TRBV27; D: TRBD2; J: TRBJ2-7; size: once; CDR3: CASSFSSGKAYEQYF; DNA: TGTGCCAGCAGTTTCTCTAGCGGGAAAGCCTACGAGCAGTACTTC
V: TRBV20-1; D: TRBD2; J: TRBJ2-7; size: many; CDR3: CSARDREAGAGQYF; DNA: TGCAGTGCTAGAGATAGGGAAGCGGGAGCGGGGCAGTACTTC
V: TRBV20-1; D: TRBD1; J: TRBJ1-1; size: .; CDR3: CSARGLGQGVTINTEAFF; DNA: TGCAGTGCTAGAGGGCTGGGGCAGGGGGTGACAATAAACACTGAAGCTTTCTTT
V: TRBV12-3/TRBV12-4; D: TRBD2; J: TRBJ2-3; size: few; CDR3: CASSSLAGDTQYF; DNA: TGTGCCAGCAGTTCCCTAGCGGGAGATACGCAGTATTTT
V: TRBV4-1; D: .; J: TRBJ2-5; size: few; CDR3: CASSQPGPRETQYF; DNA: TGCGCCAGCAGCCAACCGGGACCTCGGGAGACCCAGTACTTC
V: TRBV11-3; D: TRBD2; J: TRBJ2-1; size: .; CDR3: CASSFRLAPRGEQFF; DNA: TGTGCCAGCAGCTTCAGACTAGCTCCGAGAGGCGAGCAGTTCTTC
V: TRBV27; D: .; J: TRBJ2-7; size: few; CDR3: CASSLPDSTYEQYF; DNA: TGTGCCAGCAGTTTACCGGACAGTACCTACGAGCAGTACTTC
V: TRBV5-4; D: TRBD1; J: TRBJ2-5; size: .; CDR3: CASSADRYQETQYF; DNA: TGTGCCAGCAGCGCGGACAGGTACCAAGAGACCCAGTACTTC
V: TRBV9; D: TRBD2; J: TRBJ2-5; size: .; CDR3: CASSEGGLVEKGTQYF; DNA: TGTGCCAGCAGCGAAGGGGGACTAGTCGAAAAAGGGACCCAGTACTTC
V: TRBV7-3; D: .; J: TRBJ1-3; size: .; CDR3: CASSLEAGSGNTIYF; DNA: TGTGCCAGCAGCTTAGAGGCAGGCTCTGGAAACACCATATATTTT
V: TRBV29-1; D: .; J: TRBJ2-3; size: .; CDR3: CSVVGDSTDTQYF; DNA: TGCAGCGTTGTGGGAGACAGCACAGATACGCAGTATTTT
V: TRBV7-6; D: TRBD2; J: TRBJ2-1; size: .; CDR3: CASSDPRAGRYNEQFF; DNA: TGTGCCAGCAGCGATCCGCGAGCGGGGAGGTACAATGAGCAGTTCTTC
V: TRBV12-3/TRBV12-4; D: .; J: TRBJ2-7; size: .; CDR3: CASSLASEQYF; DNA: TGTGCCAGCAGTTTAGCGAGCGAGCAGTACTTC